A selection of T cell receptor beta chains follows, all from one sample in a study of CD8+CD57+ T cells in acquired aplastic anemia. TCRdb re-called the reads through MiXCR, storing one row per CDR3 protein. The data hold approximately 300,000 distinct CDR3 sequences, with about three fifths observed a single time. The sequencing sample was made of sorted CD4+, CD8+, or CD8+CD57+ T cells (not recorded which) from PBMCs. These receptors were taken from a human donor with aplastic anemia. CDR3s include the opening cysteine and the closing phenylalanine or tryptophan. The order of the fields is V gene, D gene, clone size, J gene, CDR3 DNA, CDR3 protein. D genes are given only for firm matches. Part of the rows lack a size; the others show once, few, many or a class for expanded clones.

>TRBV7-2|TRBD2|once|TRBJ2-5
TGTGCCAGCCGGATGAGGACTAGCGGGAGGATAGTAGAGACCCAGTACTTC
CASRMRTSGRIVETQYF
>TRBV19|TRBD1|NA|TRBJ1-3
TGTGCCAGTAGTTTTCAGGGGGCTGGAAACACCATATATTTT
CASSFQGAGNTIYF
>TRBV5-1|NA|NA|TRBJ1-6
TGCGCCAGCAGCTTAACGGGGGGTTTGGAGGAATCACCCCTCCACTTT
CASSLTGGLEESPLHF
>TRBV2|NA|NA|TRBJ1-3
TGTGAAAGCAGTGAAGGGCCACTTAACACCATATATTTT
CESSEGPLNTIYF
>TRBV6-5|TRBD1|many|TRBJ1-2
TGTGCCAGCAGTCGACAGGGGGCCTCTGGCTACACCTTC
CASSRQGASGYTF
>TRBV5-4|NA|NA|TRBJ2-5
TGTGCCAGCAGCTCTGCTAAGTCGGGCCAGGTAGAGACCCAGTACTTC
CASSSAKSGQVETQYF
>TRBV18|TRBD1|many|TRBJ2-2
TGTGCCAGCTCACCGAGGCAGGGGGACACCGGGGAGCTGTTTTTT
CASSPRQGDTGELFF
>TRBV11-2|NA|many|TRBJ1-5
TGTGCCAGCAGCTTAGACCGGAGTCAGCCCCAGCATTTT
CASSLDRSQPQHF
>TRBV10-3|NA|many|TRBJ1-5
TGTGCCATCAGTGGGACCGCAGCTCAGCCCCAGCATTTT
CAISGTAAQPQHF
>TRBV7-8|NA|many|TRBJ1-5
TGTGCCAGCAGCTTAACCAACAATCAGCCCCAGCATTTT
CASSLTNNQPQHF
>TRBV6-5|NA|NA|TRBJ1-2
TGTGCCAGCAGTTTAGCAAGGGCTGACAATAAGGGCTACACCTTC
CASSLARADNKGYTF
>TRBV29-1|NA|NA|TRBJ2-3
TGCAGCGTCAGGGAGGGGGGGAGCACAGATACGCAGTATTTT
CSVREGGSTDTQYF
>TRBV14|NA|few|TRBJ2-1
TGTGCCAGCAGCCAAGCAGGAGGAAATGAGCAGTTCTTC
CASSQAGGNEQFF